The clone carrying this T cell receptor (beta chain) has a single count. What it recognizes is unknown. Blood got drawn at baseline, again on cycle 4 day 1, and then on cycle 7 day 1. This sample was taken from a study of OX40 agonist ivuxolimab in advanced cancers. Study background: Prior anti-PD-1, anti-PD-L1 or anti-CTLA-4 therapy was allowed; around 40% had some. General study findings and limits: Clonal expansion from baseline to week 6 occurred in both CD4+ and CD8+ T cells.

Sequencing used immunoSEQ multiplex PCR; TCRdb keeps in-frame clones, though not all of them. The sample carries roughly 70,000 clones, roughly 83% recorded once. The sample in question was CD4+ or CD8+ T cells sorted from blood, obtained in a trial of the OX40 agonist ivuxolimab. The receptor comes from an adult with an advanced solid tumor such as melanoma, head and neck, liver or kidney cancer.

As DNA, the CDR3 is TGTGCCAGCAGTTTGGCGGGGACGACAGATACGCAGTATTTT. Translating it yields CASSLAGTTDTQYF. This chain links TRBV28 with TRBJ2-3; perhaps TRBD2 as D (6 bases). Trimming stripped 3 bases from V and 3 bases from J, with 10 bases between. CDR3 length: 14 residues. From germline, CDR1 is MDHEN and CDR2 SYDVKM.